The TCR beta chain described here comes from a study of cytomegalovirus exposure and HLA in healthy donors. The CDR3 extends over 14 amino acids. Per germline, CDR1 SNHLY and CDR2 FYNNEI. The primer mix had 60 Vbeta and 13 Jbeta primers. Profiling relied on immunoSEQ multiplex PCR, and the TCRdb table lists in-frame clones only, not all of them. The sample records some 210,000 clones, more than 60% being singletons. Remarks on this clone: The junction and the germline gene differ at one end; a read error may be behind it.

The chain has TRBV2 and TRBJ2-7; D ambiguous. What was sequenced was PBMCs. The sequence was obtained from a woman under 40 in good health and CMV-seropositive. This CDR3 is CASSLALPNYGQYF. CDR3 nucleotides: TGTGCCAGCAGTCTGGCCCTACCTAACTACGGGCAGTACTTC.